This T cell receptor beta chain was retrieved from a study of CD8 T cells in ankylosing spondylitis. This clonotype was detected many times. The antigen remains undetermined. TCRdb recomputed calls from the 5' RACE reads with MiXCR, one row per CDR3 protein. Of about 140,000 distinct CDR3 sequences in the sample, under 35% were seen once. Study results and limitations: As reported, disease-linked clones showed significant enrichment in matched ankylosing spondylitis synovial fluid.

The TCR sequence derives from a male donor with ankylosing spondylitis. The sequenced sample was synovial fluid, either unsorted or a sorted T cell fraction (not recorded which).

The CDR3: CASSYSMAGARWTGELFF. The CDR3 nucleotides are TGTGCCAGCAGTTACTCGATGGCAGGGGCTAGGTGGACCGGGGAGCTGTTTTTT. This chain connects TRBV6-5 to TRBJ2-2; a possible D gene is TRBD1 (6 bases). From germline, CDR1 is MNHEY and CDR2 SVGAGI. This CDR3 has 18 amino acids. V was pared by 0 bases and J by 5 bases, with 19 bases between.